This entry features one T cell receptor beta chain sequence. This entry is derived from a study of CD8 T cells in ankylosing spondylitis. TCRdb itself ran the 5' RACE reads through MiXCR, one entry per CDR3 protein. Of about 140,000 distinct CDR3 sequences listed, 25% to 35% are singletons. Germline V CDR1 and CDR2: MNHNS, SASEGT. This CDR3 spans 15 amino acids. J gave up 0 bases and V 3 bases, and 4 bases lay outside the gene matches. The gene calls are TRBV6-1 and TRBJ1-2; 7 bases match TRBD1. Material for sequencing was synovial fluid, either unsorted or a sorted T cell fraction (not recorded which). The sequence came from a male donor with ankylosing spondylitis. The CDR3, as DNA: TGTGCCAGCAGTGATAGCCAGGGGGCTAACTATGGCTACACCTTC. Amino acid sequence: CASSDSQGANYGYTF.